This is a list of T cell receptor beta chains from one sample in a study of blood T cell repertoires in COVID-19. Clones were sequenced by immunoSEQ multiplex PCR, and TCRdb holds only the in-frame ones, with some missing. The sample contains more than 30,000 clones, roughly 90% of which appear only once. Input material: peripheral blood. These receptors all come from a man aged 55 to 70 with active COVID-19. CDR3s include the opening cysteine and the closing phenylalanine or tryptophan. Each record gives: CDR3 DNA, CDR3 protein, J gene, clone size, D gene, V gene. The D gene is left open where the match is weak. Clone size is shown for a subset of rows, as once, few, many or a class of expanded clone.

DNA: TGTGCCAGCACCTGGGGCGAGAACACTGAAGCTTTCTTT; CDR3: CASTWGENTEAFF; J: TRBJ1-1; size: .; D: .; V: TRBV12-3/TRBV12-4
DNA: TGTGCCAGCAGCGTAGGGGGCGGGGGATCACCCCTCCACTTT; CDR3: CASSVGGGGSPLHF; J: TRBJ1-6; size: .; D: .; V: TRBV9
DNA: TGCGCCAGCAGCCATTATGGGCGGGGCTCTGGAAACACCATATATTTT; CDR3: CASSHYGRGSGNTIYF; J: TRBJ1-3; size: .; D: .; V: TRBV4-1
DNA: TGCAGTGCTGATGGGCACACTGAAGCTTTCTTT; CDR3: CSADGHTEAFF; J: TRBJ1-1; size: few; D: .; V: TRBV20-1
DNA: TGTGCCAGCAGAGGGGTTAAGCAGTTCTTC; CDR3: CASRGVKQFF; J: TRBJ2-1; size: .; D: .; V: TRBV25-1
DNA: TGTGCCAGCAGCCCCTGGACTAGCGGGGGGATACAAGAGACCCAGTACTTC; CDR3: CASSPWTSGGIQETQYF; J: TRBJ2-5; size: .; D: TRBD2; V: TRBV7-8
DNA: TGCAGTGCGAGACAGGGTGACACCATATATTTT; CDR3: CSARQGDTIYF; J: TRBJ1-3; size: .; D: TRBD1; V: TRBV20-1
DNA: TGCGCCAGCAGCTCGAAACAGGGGGCGGGGTACGAGCAGTACTTC; CDR3: CASSSKQGAGYEQYF; J: TRBJ2-7; size: few; D: TRBD1; V: TRBV5-1
DNA: TGTGCCACCAGCGATCCCAGGGTTTCCTCCTACAATGAGCAGTTCTTC; CDR3: CATSDPRVSSYNEQFF; J: TRBJ2-1; size: .; D: .; V: TRBV15
DNA: TGTGCCACCAGTGATTTTCGGAGGAGCGAGCAGTACTTC; CDR3: CATSDFRRSEQYF; J: TRBJ2-7; size: .; D: .; V: TRBV24-1
DNA: TGTGCCAGCAGCTTAGAGAGTCTAGCGGGGACCTCCTACGAGCAGTACTTC; CDR3: CASSLESLAGTSYEQYF; J: TRBJ2-7; size: .; D: TRBD2; V: TRBV7-2
DNA: TGTGCCAGCAGTGACTCGCGGGGCTACACCTTC; CDR3: CASSDSRGYTF; J: TRBJ1-2; size: .; D: .; V: TRBV6-4
DNA: TGTGCCAGCAGCGGACATCACTTGTTGGATGAGCAGTTCTTC; CDR3: CASSGHHLLDEQFF; J: TRBJ2-1; size: .; D: .; V: TRBV11-2
DNA: TGCGCCAGCAGCCCCCAGGGGGCGCTAACTGAAGCTTTCTTT; CDR3: CASSPQGALTEAFF; J: TRBJ1-1; size: .; D: TRBD1; V: TRBV5-1
DNA: TGCGCCAGCAGTCCTAGCGGGGGGCAAGAGACCCAGTACTTC; CDR3: CASSPSGGQETQYF; J: TRBJ2-5; size: .; D: TRBD2; V: TRBV10-2
DNA: TGTGCCAGCAGCTTAGGACACCTCTTCTCCTACGAGCAGTACTTC; CDR3: CASSLGHLFSYEQYF; J: TRBJ2-7; size: .; D: .; V: TRBV7-8
DNA: TGTGCCAGCAGTTACTCAGCAGGAGGCTCGGGTGGGCAGTTCTTC; CDR3: CASSYSAGGSGGQFF; J: TRBJ2-1; size: .; D: .; V: TRBV6-5
DNA: TGTGCCAGCTCGCCCCAACGAGAGACAGGGGAAGCTTTCTTT; CDR3: CASSPQRETGEAFF; J: TRBJ1-1; size: .; D: TRBD1; V: TRBV18
DNA: TGCAGCGTTGAAGAAACAGGGGTCAGTTATGGCTACACCTTC; CDR3: CSVEETGVSYGYTF; J: TRBJ1-2; size: .; D: TRBD1; V: TRBV29-1
DNA: TGTGCCAGCAGGTTAACAGGGGATTCCTACGAGCAGTACTTC; CDR3: CASRLTGDSYEQYF; J: TRBJ2-7; size: .; D: TRBD1; V: TRBV6-5
DNA: TGTGCCAGTACCCTAGGACAGGGGACGCTGAACACTGAAGCTTTCTTT; CDR3: CASTLGQGTLNTEAFF; J: TRBJ1-1; size: .; D: TRBD1; V: TRBV19
DNA: TGTGCCAGCAGCTTGGGACAGGGGGTCGATATCTATGGCTACACCTTC; CDR3: CASSLGQGVDIYGYTF; J: TRBJ1-2; size: .; D: TRBD1; V: TRBV4-2
DNA: TGTGCCAGCAGCCAACAACAGGGTCCTGGAAACACCATATATTTT; CDR3: CASSQQQGPGNTIYF; J: TRBJ1-3; size: .; D: .; V: TRBV9
DNA: TGTGCCACCCAAGGGACAGCGCACGGCTACACCTTC; CDR3: CATQGTAHGYTF; J: TRBJ1-2; size: .; D: TRBD1; V: TRBV10-3
DNA: TGTGCCAGCAGTGAATTGGGGTTGCGGGTCACAGATACGCAGTATTTT; CDR3: CASSELGLRVTDTQYF; J: TRBJ2-3; size: .; D: .; V: TRBV6-1
DNA: TGTGCCAGCAGCCAAGGGACAGGGTATACTAATGAAAAACTGTTTTTT; CDR3: CASSQGTGYTNEKLFF; J: TRBJ1-4; size: once; D: TRBD1; V: TRBV3-1/TRBV3-2
DNA: TGTGCCAGCAGTGAAAACAGGGATGCTGGAAACACCATATATTTT; CDR3: CASSENRDAGNTIYF; J: TRBJ1-3; size: few; D: .; V: TRBV6-1
DNA: TGTGCCAGCAGTTTTGGGTCTGGCGGGTATGGCTACACCTTC; CDR3: CASSFGSGGYGYTF; J: TRBJ1-2; size: .; D: .; V: TRBV27
DNA: TGTGCCACCAGTGGGGGGGTTGGGGGCACTGAAGCTTTCTTT; CDR3: CATSGGVGGTEAFF; J: TRBJ1-1; size: .; D: .; V: TRBV24-1